This is a list of T cell receptor beta chains from one sample in a study of cytomegalovirus exposure and HLA in healthy donors. This table comes from immunoSEQ multiplex PCR, and its TCRdb copy is limited to in-frame clones, with some not included. Of some 220,000 clones listed, roughly 73% were seen once; the top ten hold about 0.5%. Sequencing was carried out using PBMCs. The source of these receptors is a boy younger than 18 in good health and CMV-seronegative. CDR3s include the opening cysteine and the closing phenylalanine or tryptophan. The D gene is left open where the match is weak. Only part of the rows carry a size: once, few, many, or a class if the clone is expanded.

cdr3_aa	cdr3_nt	j_call	v_call	clone_size	d_call
CASTPIFRLVRQETQYF	TGCGCCAGCACACCCATTTTTCGGCTAGTTCGCCAAGAGACCCAGTACTTC	TRBJ2-5	TRBV10-2	few	NA
CAIGPLTSGRDTDTQYF	TGCGCCATCGGGCCCTTGACTAGCGGGAGGGACACAGATACGCAGTATTTT	TRBJ2-3	TRBV5-1	NA	TRBD2
CASSFSLGTYNEQFF	TGTGCCAGCAGCTTTTCACTCGGGACCTACAATGAGCAGTTCTTC	TRBJ2-1	TRBV7-2	NA	NA
CASSIRTGVDDTIYF	TGTGCCAGCAGCATTCGGACAGGGGTTGACGACACCATATATTTT	TRBJ1-3	TRBV6-1	NA	TRBD1
CASSLGDRSSGNTIYF	TGCGCCAGCAGCTTGGGGGACAGATCCTCTGGAAACACCATATATTTT	TRBJ1-3	TRBV5-1	NA	TRBD1
CASSPKRGAKNIQYF	TGTGCCAGCAGCCCAAAACGGGGGGCCAAAAACATTCAGTACTTC	TRBJ2-4	TRBV7-8	NA	NA
CASSEGDSLGTYEQYF	TGTGCCAGCAGCGAGGGGGACAGTTTGGGAACCTACGAGCAGTACTTC	TRBJ2-7	TRBV9	NA	TRBD1
CSSSRAENTEAFF	TGTTCCAGCAGCCGTGCAGAGAACACTGAAGCTTTCTTT	TRBJ1-1	TRBV7-9	NA	NA
CSSSFGTGYDEQFF	TGTTCCAGCAGCTTCGGGACAGGGTATGATGAGCAGTTCTTC	TRBJ2-1	TRBV7-9	NA	TRBD1
CASSLGQGYSNQPQHF	TGTGCCAGCAGCTTAGGTCAGGGCTATAGCAATCAGCCCCAGCATTTT	TRBJ1-5	TRBV7-8	NA	NA
CATPGQGADEQYF	TGTGCCACCCCGGGACAGGGGGCCGACGAGCAGTACTTC	TRBJ2-7	TRBV19	NA	TRBD1
CASSPNRGGNTGELFF	TGCGCCAGCAGCCCCAACAGGGGGGGAAACACCGGGGAGCTGTTTTTT	TRBJ2-2	TRBV4-1	NA	NA
CASSLLQGPLSYEQYF	TGCGCCAGCAGCTTGTTACAGGGGCCTTTGTCCTACGAGCAGTACTTC	TRBJ2-7	TRBV5-1	once	TRBD1
CAWRADSHTEAFF	TGTGCCTGGAGGGCGGACAGCCATACTGAAGCTTTCTTT	TRBJ1-1	TRBV30	NA	NA
CAWSVRGGNEQFF	TGTGCCTGGAGTGTAAGAGGGGGCAATGAGCAGTTCTTC	TRBJ2-1	TRBV30	few	NA
CASSPLLVYEQYF	TGTGCCAGCAGCCCCCTACTAGTATACGAGCAGTACTTC	TRBJ2-7	TRBV11-2	few	NA
CASSFGGGLTEAFF	TGTGCCAGCAGTTTTGGAGGGGGCCTGACTGAAGCTTTCTTT	TRBJ1-1	TRBV27	NA	TRBD1
CASSLELNQPQHF	TGTGCCAGCAGCTTAGAACTAAATCAGCCCCAGCATTTT	TRBJ1-5	TRBV7-9	NA	NA
CASSATGTSRTEQYF	TGTGCCAGCAGTGCAACCGGGACTAGCCGCACCGAGCAGTACTTC	TRBJ2-7	TRBV6-1	NA	TRBD2
CASSQVIESTEAFF	TGTGCCAGCAGCCAAGTAATAGAGAGCACTGAAGCTTTCTTT	TRBJ1-1	TRBV14	NA	NA
CASSIRQGNTEAFF	TGTGCCAGTAGTATCCGGCAGGGAAACACTGAAGCTTTCTTT	TRBJ1-1	TRBV19	NA	NA
CASSLRRLSGDENEQFF	TGTGCCAGCAGCTTAAGGCGGCTGAGCGGGGACGAGAATGAGCAGTTCTTC	TRBJ2-1	TRBV7-3	NA	TRBD2
CASSRGVRSYNEQFF	TGTGCTAGCAGCCGCGGGGTTCGCTCCTACAATGAGCAGTTCTTC	TRBJ2-1	TRBV7-7	NA	NA
CASSYRGPTGNTIYF	TGTGCCAGCAGCTATAGGGGGCCAACGGGAAACACCATATATTTT	TRBJ1-3	TRBV7-9	NA	TRBD1
CASSLVTPQTLVDYGYTF	TGTGCCAGCAGCTTAGTTACTCCACAGACACTTGTCGACTATGGCTACACCTTC	TRBJ1-2	TRBV7-6	NA	NA
CASSYGTAPYEQYF	TGTGCCAGCAGTTACGGGACAGCTCCCTACGAGCAGTACTTC	TRBJ2-7	TRBV6-6	once	TRBD1
CASSYSAFYEQYF	TGTGCCAGCAGTTACTCGGCCTTTTACGAGCAGTACTTC	TRBJ2-7	TRBV6-5	once	NA
CASSPTGAQTSFRELFF	TGTGCCAGCAGCCCGACAGGGGCGCAGACTTCCTTCCGGGAGCTGTTTTTT	TRBJ2-2	TRBV14	NA	TRBD1
CASSWTSGSHTDTQYF	TGCGCCAGCAGCTGGACTAGCGGGAGCCACACAGATACGCAGTATTTT	TRBJ2-3	TRBV5-1	NA	TRBD2
CASSVGLAGGLPSYEQYF	TGTGCCAGCAGCGTAGGGCTAGCGGGAGGGCTACCTTCCTACGAGCAGTACTTC	TRBJ2-7	TRBV9	NA	TRBD2
CASSVEGATRGNTIYF	TGTGCCAGCAGCGTAGAGGGGGCCACTAGGGGAAACACCATATATTTT	TRBJ1-3	TRBV9	NA	TRBD1
CASSQVATVGGTEAFF	TGCGCCAGCAGCCAAGTTGCTACGGTGGGGGGCACTGAAGCTTTCTTT	TRBJ1-1	TRBV4-1	few	NA
CASSPQANLPSDEQYF	TGTGCCAGCTCACCACAAGCCAATCTACCGTCGGACGAGCAGTACTTC	TRBJ2-7	TRBV18	once	NA
CASSLAGTGGEKLFF	TGCGCCAGCAGCTTGGCAGGGACAGGGGGTGAAAAACTGTTTTTT	TRBJ1-4	TRBV5-1	NA	TRBD1
CASSDGTANSPLHF	TGTGCCAGCAGCGACGGGACAGCAAATTCACCCCTCCACTTT	TRBJ1-6	TRBV6-1	NA	TRBD1
CASSSPGQGIETQYF	TGTGCCAGCAGTTCCCCGGGACAGGGTATCGAGACCCAGTACTTC	TRBJ2-5	TRBV6-5	NA	TRBD1
CAWTGLAYQETQYF	TGTGCCTGGACTGGCTTAGCATACCAAGAGACCCAGTACTTC	TRBJ2-5	TRBV30	NA	NA
CASSFPGSQTDTQYF	TGCGCCAGCAGCTTCCCCGGGTCCCAAACAGATACGCAGTATTTT	TRBJ2-3	TRBV5-1	NA	NA
CASSDGLGVQETQYF	TGTGCCAGCAGCGACGGTCTAGGGGTCCAAGAGACCCAGTACTTC	TRBJ2-5	TRBV9	NA	NA
CASGFHGVGARGTEAFF	TGTGCTAGTGGTTTCCACGGGGTAGGAGCCCGGGGCACTGAAGCTTTCTTT	TRBJ1-1	TRBV12-5	NA	NA
CASSPPTGGRVEKLFF	TGTGCCAGCTCACCACCGACAGGGGGAAGGGTGGAAAAACTGTTTTTT	TRBJ1-4	TRBV18	few	TRBD1
CATSRRQGTKETQYF	TGTGCCACCAGCAGACGACAGGGAACGAAAGAGACCCAGTACTTC	TRBJ2-5	TRBV15	few	TRBD1
CASSLALLRGAEGTQYF	TGCGCCAGCAGCTTGGCCCTCCTACGGGGGGCGGAGGGTACGCAGTATTTT	TRBJ2-3	TRBV5-1	NA	NA
CASSQGTHAETQYF	TGTGCCAGCTCTCAAGGGACTCATGCGGAGACCCAGTACTTC	TRBJ2-5	TRBV18	NA	NA
CASSLFGTGGYGYTF	TGTGCCAGCAGCTTGTTCGGGACAGGGGGGTATGGCTACACCTTC	TRBJ1-2	TRBV5-4	NA	TRBD1
CAIGGAGAPYNEQFF	TGTGCCATCGGGGGAGCGGGAGCGCCCTACAATGAGCAGTTCTTC	TRBJ2-1	TRBV10-3	NA	TRBD2
CACNRGRDPINYEQYF	TGTGCCTGCAACAGGGGACGCGACCCCATTAACTACGAGCAGTACTTC	TRBJ2-7	TRBV30	NA	TRBD1
CASSLGQGWAETQYF	TGTGCCAGCAGCTTAGGACAGGGTTGGGCAGAGACCCAGTACTTC	TRBJ2-5	TRBV11-3	NA	TRBD1
CASSLVTGMNTEAFF	TGTGCCAGCAGCTTAGTAACAGGGATGAACACTGAAGCTTTCTTT	TRBJ1-1	TRBV7-8	NA	NA
CSAGSSYGYTF	TGCAGTGCTGGGTCTAGCTATGGCTACACCTTC	TRBJ1-2	TRBV20-1	NA	NA
CASSEGEGYGYTF	TGTGCCAGCAGTGAGGGGGAGGGCTATGGCTACACCTTC	TRBJ1-2	TRBV2	NA	NA